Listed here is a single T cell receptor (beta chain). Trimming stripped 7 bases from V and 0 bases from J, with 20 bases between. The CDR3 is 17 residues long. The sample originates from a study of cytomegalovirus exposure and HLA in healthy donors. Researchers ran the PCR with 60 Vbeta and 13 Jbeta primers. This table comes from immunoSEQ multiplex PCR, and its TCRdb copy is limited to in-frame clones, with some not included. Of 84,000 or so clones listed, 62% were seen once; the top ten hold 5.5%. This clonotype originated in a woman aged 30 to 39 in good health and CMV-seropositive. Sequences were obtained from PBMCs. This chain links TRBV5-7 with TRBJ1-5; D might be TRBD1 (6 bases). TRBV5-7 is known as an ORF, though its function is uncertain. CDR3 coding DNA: TGTGCCAGCGTAGGGACCGTTAGGGGGTATAGCAATCAGCCCCAGCATTTT. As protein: CASVGTVRGYSNQPQHF.